These T cell receptor beta chains were read from a single sample in a study of tumor-infiltrating lymphocytes in oesophageal squamous cell carcinoma. TCRdb reprocessed the PCR reads via MiXCR and lists one record per CDR3 protein. The profile shows around 12,000 distinct CDR3 sequences, roughly 54% of them singletons. Sample: esophageal tumor tissue. These TCRs come from a male donor with esophageal squamous cell carcinoma. Both conserved end residues are trimmed from each CDR3.

>TRBJ2-2|TRBV7-6
ASSRTGGNTGELF
>.|TRBV12-3/TRBV12-4
ASTDRGFHNEQF
>TRBJ2-1|TRBV7-2
ASSLAGVPEQF
>TRBJ1-4|TRBV7-8
ASSLVEGWNEKLF
>TRBJ2-3|TRBV5-1
ASSYSGIGADTQY
>TRBJ2-7|TRBV7-2
ASSLGVAGGYEQY
>TRBJ2-1|TRBV7-8
ASSLVPAGVYNEQF
>TRBJ2-1|TRBV7-6
ASSATGQDEQF
>TRBJ2-3|TRBV6-1
ASSDGRRLAGGWLDTQY
>TRBJ2-1|TRBV2
ASTPTSGGYNEQF
>TRBJ2-3|TRBV5-1
ASTPGLANTDTQY
>TRBJ2-1|TRBV7-6
ASSLTSGSNEQF
>.|TRBV7-4
ASSLEWGPYEQY
>TRBJ2-5|TRBV20-1
SARLFETQY
>.|TRBV7-6
ASSPQAGGTGELF
>TRBJ2-1|TRBV7-6
ASSLAIQGVGSYNEQF
>.|TRBV7-3
ASSLAPWEEQF
>TRBJ2-2|TRBV24-1
ATSDIQGAGELF
>TRBJ2-1|TRBV6-6
ASSRTSSYNEQF
>.|TRBV7-4
ASSLRYGDNHQETQY
>.|TRBV6-9
ASTLGQETQY
>.|TRBV11-1
ASSPSTGVETQY
>TRBJ2-1|TRBV5-1
ASSLAGKTSSYNEQF
>TRBJ2-5|TRBV7-8
ASSPGTGRETQY
>.|TRBV7-6
ASSNGVLQSSYNEQF
>TRBJ2-3|TRBV20-1
SARDAGLGTDTQY
>TRBJ1-4|TRBV27
ASRGGRTNEKLF
>TRBJ2-5|TRBV7-8
ASSSSGTMRETQY
>TRBJ1-2|TRBV7-3
ASSLNGQGYGGYT
>TRBJ2-7|TRBV7-6
ASTLASADTQY
>TRBJ2-5|TRBV6-5
ASTAQGLGVFQETQY
>TRBJ1-1|TRBV7-8
ASSLEYGNEAF
>TRBJ2-1|TRBV6-4
ASPSFDNEQF
>.|TRBV6-9
ASSYRDRGYEQY
>TRBJ2-5|TRBV5-8
ASTIGLGQGQETQY
>TRBJ2-7|TRBV7-9
ASSLVEGEDTYEQY
>TRBJ2-5|TRBV7-3
ASSLMGGLAQY
>.|TRBV5-1
ASSQGTSGTLNSYNEQF
>TRBJ2-1|TRBV7-8
ASSLIPGQANEQF
>TRBJ2-5|TRBV28
ASNSQGVGQETQY
>TRBJ1-4|TRBV19
ASSIVAGFVEKLF
>.|TRBV7-6
ASSPNPGVAGVETQY
>TRBJ2-1|TRBV6-5
ASSSTSGGNSYNEQF
>TRBJ2-7|TRBV7-2
ASNTGLKRYEQY
>TRBJ1-1|TRBV18
ASSPMQGKNTEAF
>TRBJ2-5|TRBV28
STGEQQETQY
>TRBJ2-2|TRBV5-1
ASSPRLGGDTGELF
>TRBJ2-5|TRBV10-3
AIRGTSEGETQY
>TRBJ2-5|TRBV7-9
ASTLGAQETQY
>TRBJ1-1|TRBV4-1
ASSRDTEAF
>.|TRBV11-2
ASSLSYGYT
>TRBJ2-1|TRBV6-7
ASTTIEYGFYNEQF
>TRBJ1-4|TRBV10-2
ASRAGQGSTNEKLF
>TRBJ2-3|TRBV6-8
ASSSGRDTQY
>TRBJ2-1|TRBV6-1
ASRLLGPGTRGTNEQF
>TRBJ2-7|TRBV7-3
ASSRLGGYEQY
>TRBJ2-1|TRBV11-3
ASSLDRTYNEQF
>TRBJ2-3|TRBV27
ASRLAGGPSDTQY
>.|TRBV7-3
ASSLVGLAGGNEQF